This TCR beta chain was recorded in a study of T cell responses to AZD1222 COVID-19 vaccine. Study results and caveats: Unmutated variant regions reportedly attract nearly half of all spike-specific TCRs. With dominance at 160-218 and 743-854, vaccine-associated CD4 TCRs spanned spike. Baseline serostatus was positive in only a handful of AZD1222 recipients.

V lost 7 bases, J lost 2 bases, and 17 bases lay in between. Per germline, CDR1 SEHNR and CDR2 FQNEAQ (reference sequence). CDR3 length: 15 residues. A note on this clone: Its target is unknown.

Sequencing used immunoSEQ multiplex PCR; TCRdb keeps in-frame clones, though not all of them. Of about 180,000 clones in the sample, around 90% were seen once. The origin of this receptor is an adult in good health. The chain recombines TRBV7-9 with TRBJ2-5, with D hard to call. The source was peripheral blood, collected on day 0 of AZD1222 vaccination. The CDR3 loop is CASIIPRAVQETQYF. In DNA, the CDR3 is TGTGCCAGCATTATACCCCGGGCAGTTCAAGAGACCCAGTACTTC.